These 13 T cell receptor beta chains were sequenced from one sample in a study of control samples from healthy donors and cancer patients. The repertoire was sequenced with immunoSEQ multiplex PCR; TCRdb's copy has only in-frame clones and lacks some. The data show tens of thousands of clones, roughly 80% seen once. Specimen: PBMCs. Receptors were obtained from a woman aged 45-59 years with lung cancer.

The V and J genes are TRBV7-9 and TRBJ1-1, with 10 bases lining up with TRBD1. The CDR3 contains 14 residues. Per the germline V gene, CDR1 is SEHNR and CDR2 is FQNEAQ (reference sequence). Germline trimming cut 4 bases from V and 3 bases from J; bases unmatched to any gene: 2. CDR3 sequence reads: CASSSGTGDTEAFF. CDR3 coding DNA: TGTGCCAGCAGCTCCGGGACAGGGGACACTGAAGCTTTCTTT.

This clone was observed once. The V gene is TRBV29-1, the J gene TRBJ2-4; no clear D gene. The CDR3 has 12 residues. V was pared by 2 bases and J by 0 bases, with 2 bases between. CDR1 and CDR2 (germline): SQVTM, ANQGSEA. CDR3 DNA: TGCAGCGTTGAACTAGCCAAAAACATTCAGTACTTC. It specifies CSVELAKNIQYF.

The chain is built from TRBV14 and TRBJ1-2; TRBD1 might be the D (6 bases). Germline loops: CDR1 SGHDN, CDR2 FVKESK. The CDR3 is made up of 15 amino acids. The ends were cut back, 0 bases at V and 7 bases at J, with 15 bases in the middle. The CDR3 DNA is TGTGCCAGCAGCCAAGATTGGGGGGGCCGCGGTGGCTACACCTTC. Protein: CASSQDWGGRGGYTF.

A note on this clone: At one end, the junction sequence differs from germline, possibly due to a read error. The chain links TRBV25-1 to TRBJ2-7, with D possibly TRBD2 on 5 matching bases. This CDR3 contains 15 residues. Per germline, CDR1 MGHDK and CDR2 SYGVNS. The CDR3 bases are TGTGCCAGCAGGACTCCGGGGATAAGCCGCCCAGCGTTCGTCTTC. Translation: CASRTPGISRPAFVF.

The chain uses TRBV5-6 and TRBJ1-2; the D gene is possibly TRBD1 (5 bases). There are 13 residues in the CDR3. Germline V gene lookup returns CDR1 SGHDT and CDR2 YYEEEE. The V gene lost 3 bases and the J gene lost 3 bases, with 9 bases spanning the gap. The CDR3 DNA sequence: TGTGCCAGCAGCTCGGGACTGTACTATGGCTACACCTTC. Its protein product is CASSSGLYYGYTF.

This chain uses TRBV10-3 with TRBJ2-5, with D maybe TRBD2 (5 bases). This CDR3 comprises 12 residues. Germline CDR1 reads ENHRY; CDR2 reads SYGVKD. Trimming removed 4 bases at V and 5 bases at J, with 8 bases between. CDR3 bases: TGTGCCATCAGTGCGGAGGACGAGACCCAGTACTTC. Translation: CAISAEDETQYF.

The CDR3 spells CASSYRGGSGRAFF. CDR3 DNA sequence: TGTGCCAGCAGCTATCGTGGGGGTTCGGGTAGAGCTTTCTTT. The V and J genes are TRBV7-2 and TRBJ1-1, with D possibly matching TRBD1 (5 bases). Germline CDR1 and CDR2: SGHTA and FQGNSA. V lost 4 bases and J lost 10, with 19 bases in between. This CDR3 has 14 amino acids.

This clone was observed once. This sequence joins TRBV14 and TRBJ2-1; D is possibly TRBD2 (6 bases). Deletions cut 4 bases from V and 6 bases from J, with 22 bases between. Germline CDR1 and CDR2: SGHDN and FVKESK. This CDR3 contains 17 residues. CDR3 residues: CASSPRAGLFSPNEQFF. The CDR3 region has the DNA TGTGCCAGCAGCCCCCGCGCGGGGCTCTTTAGTCCCAATGAGCAGTTCTTC.

The rearrangement links TRBV4-1 to TRBJ1-5, with D uncertain. The CDR3 has 13 amino acids. Between the trimmed V and J ends, which lost 0 bases and 4 bases, there was a span of 4 bases. Germline loops: CDR1 MGHRA, CDR2 YSYEKL. Here the CDR3 DNA reads TGCGCCAGCAGCCAAGAATGGAATCAGCCCCAGCATTTT. Residues: CASSQEWNQPQHF.

The gene calls are TRBV19 and TRBJ1-2; no clear D. With 3 bases removed from V and 8 bases from J, the gap between germline ends came to 16 bases. The CDR3 length is 14 residues. Germline lookup yields CDR1 LNHDA and CDR2 SQIVND (reference sequence). CDR3 sequence reads: CASSIVAGSAGYTF. As DNA, the CDR3 is TGTGCCAGTAGTATCGTGGCAGGATCGGCAGGCTACACCTTC.

The gene calls are TRBV5-1 and TRBJ1-1; tentatively, D is TRBD1 (5 bases). Trimming took 2 bases from V and 3 from J, leaving 8 bases between them. The CDR3 loop spans 13 amino acids. Germline assignment: CDR1 SGHRS and CDR2 YFSETQ. DNA of the CDR3: TGCGCCAGCAGCTTATCAGGGCACACTGAAGCTTTCTTT. Amino acids: CASSLSGHTEAFF. Full variable domain (remainder filled in from reference TRBV5-1 and TRBJ1-1): KAGVTQTPRYLIKTRGQQVTLSCSPISGHRSVSWYQQTPGQGLQFLFEYFSETQRNKGNFPGRFSGRQFSNSRSEMNVSTLELGDSALYLCASSLSGHTEAFFGQGTRLTVV.

The genes are TRBV2 and TRBJ2-1; 8 bases agree with TRBD1. The V and J ends lost 6 bases and 2 bases, in that order; junction bases with no gene match: 6. The CDR3 runs to 15 residues. Germline assignment: CDR1 SNHLY and CDR2 FYNNEI. The CDR3 region has the DNA TGTGCCAGCAGAGTAGGGACAGGAACCTACAATGAGCAGTTCTTC. It specifies CASRVGTGTYNEQFF.

This chain uses TRBV30 with TRBJ1-2; perhaps TRBD1 as D (5 bases). There are 13 residues in the CDR3. Trimming cost V 0 bases and J 7 bases, with 12 bases left between them. The germline gives CDR1 GTSNPN, CDR2 SVGIG (reference sequence). CDR3 sequence: CAWSVLRGPGYTF. CDR3 sequence (DNA): TGTGCCTGGAGTGTACTGAGGGGACCTGGCTACACCTTC.